The 14 T cell receptor beta chains given below trace back to one sample, sequenced in a study of T cell clonality in common variable immunodeficiency. Assay used: immunoSEQ multiplex PCR; TCRdb lists only in-frame clones, some missing. Recorded here are about 34,000 clones, with no singletons, and the ten leading clones hold 25% to 30%. Antigens of these TCRs are unknown. General observations from the study: Common variable immunodeficiency TCR beta sequences reportedly had fewer deletions and N-nucleotide insertions.

The specimen sequenced was peripheral blood mononuclear cells. These receptors originate from a human donor with common variable immunodeficiency.

This clone was observed at least ten times. The read ends 3 residues early relative to the CDR3; the germline J gene fills the gap. V gene TRBV5-1 combines with J gene TRBJ2-1; D might be TRBD1 (6 bases). The ends were cut back, 0 bases at V and 8 bases at J, with 12 bases in the middle. The CDR3 length is 14 residues. CDR1 is SGHRS, CDR2 YFSETQ, per germline. This CDR3 is CASSLAQQGDEQFF. Incomplete CDR3 DNA: TGCGCCAGCAGCTTGGCCCAACAGGGAGATGAG.

In this sample, this clone turned up many times. The read finishes 3 residues shy of the CDR3 end, and the germline J gene is used to complete it. This chain uses TRBV7-9 with TRBJ2-1; D unclear. The V and J ends lost 7 bases and 4 bases respectively, with 11 bases between them. The CDR3 totals 13 residues. Germline CDR1 SEHNR, CDR2 FQNEAQ (reference sequence). Partial CDR3 DNA: TGTGCCAGCACCACGGTCGCATACAATGAG. Its translation is CASTTVAYNE. The whole CDR3 protein is CASTTVAYNEQFF.

In this sample, this clone turned up a few times. The read ends 3 residues early relative to the CDR3; the germline J gene fills the gap. The rearrangement uses TRBV6-1 and TRBJ1-5; D perhaps matches TRBD1 (5 bases). Germline V gene lookup returns CDR1 MNHNS and CDR2 SASEGT. V was clipped by 0 bases and J by 4 bases, with 22 bases between them. This CDR3 contains 19 residues. CDR3 bases read: TGTGCCAGCAGTGAAGCGGGCAGGGTAGGGCAGATTTGGAATCAGCCC. Amino acids: CASSEAGRVGQIWNQP. The CDR3, in full, reads CASSEAGRVGQIWNQPQHF.

This clone showed up many times. The CDR3 extends 3 residues past the end of the read, so its final part is completed from the germline J gene. V usage is TRBV6-1 and J usage is TRBJ2-1; 8 nucleotides align to TRBD2. After removal of 4 bases from V and 7 bases from J, the junction contained 3 bases not matched to a gene. In germline, CDR1 is MNHNS, CDR2 SASEGT. The CDR3 length is 13 residues. CDR3 DNA (partial): TGTGCCAGCAGTGGCGGACTAGCTAATGAG. It specifies CASSGGLANE. The full CDR3 protein reads CASSGGLANEQFF.

There are many counts of this clone. The read terminates 3 residues before the CDR3 end, so the remaining end is supplied by the germline J gene. This chain links TRBV7-6 with TRBJ1-6, with 8 bases identical to TRBD1. Germline V CDR1 and CDR2: SGHVS, FNYEAQ. This CDR3 comprises 16 residues. Trimming removed 1 base from V and 8 bases from J; junction bases left unmatched: 7. CDR3: CASSLGTGQGYSPLHF. The CDR3 bases that were read are TGTGCCAGCAGCTTAGGTACAGGACAGGGATATTCACCC. Looking up the rest from reference TRBV7-6 and TRBJ1-6 gives the full variable domain: GAGVSQSPRYKVTKRGQDVALRCDPISGHVSLYWYRQALGQGPEFLTYFNYEAQQDKSGLPNDRFSAERPEGSISTLTIQRTEQRDSAMYRCASSLGTGQGYSPLHFGNGTRLTVT.

This clone was found a few times. The read terminates 3 residues ahead of where the CDR3 ends, so the germline J gene completes it. The chain uses TRBV19 and TRBJ1-2; no definite D call. Trimming left V 1 base short and J 7 bases short, with 7 bases between. The CDR3 runs 12 residues. Per germline, CDR1 LNHDA and CDR2 SQIVND (reference sequence). The DNA read from the CDR3 is TGTGCCAGTAGTATAGGCGAGATTGGC. Protein sequence: CASSIGEIG. The whole CDR3 protein reads CASSIGEIGYTF.

This clone was observed a handful of times. The part of the CDR3 DNA that was read is TGTGCCAGCAGTCAATTGCGACAGGCCTCCGGAAACACC. It codes for CASSQLRQASGNT. The entire CDR3 sequence reads CASSQLRQASGNTIYF. V and J are TRBV2 and TRBJ1-3; TRBD1 is a possible D gene (6 bases). Sequencing ends 3 residues short of the CDR3 end; the germline J gene provides the rest. V was cut by 5 bases and J by 4 bases, with 18 bases left in between. Germline values: CDR1 SNHLY, CDR2 FYNNEI. CDR3 length: 16 amino acids.

There are many counts of this clone. The read gets to within 3 residues of the CDR3 end, and the germline J gene fills in the rest. The chain carries TRBV7-3 and TRBJ2-6; D call uncertain. The CDR3 totals 14 residues. The germline V gene has CDR1 SGHTA and CDR2 FQGTGA. V was shortened by 5 bases and J by 0 bases, with 5 bases between the two germline ends. The covered CDR3 bases are TGTGCCAGCAGCCTCGTCTCTGGGGCCAACGTC. Translating gives CASSLVSGANV. The full CDR3 protein reads CASSLVSGANVLTF.

To note about this clone: The CDR3 goes on 3 residues after the read ends, and that part is filled in from the germline J gene. The rearrangement uses TRBV11-2 and TRBJ2-7; D tentatively fits TRBD1 or TRBD2 (6 bases each). The CDR3 contains 15 residues. Germline loops: CDR1 SGHAT, CDR2 FQNNGV. Trimming took 5 bases from V and 2 from J, leaving 16 bases between them. CDR3 protein: CASSTSTGGTYEQYF. Incomplete CDR3 DNA: TGTGCCAGCAGCACCTCGACAGGAGGGACCTACGAG.

In this sample, this clone turned up a few times. Read data end 3 residues before the CDR3 end; the end is taken from the germline J gene. J is TRBJ1-2 and V is TRBV29-1, with D perhaps TRBD1 (6 bases). Germline V gives CDR1 SQVTM, CDR2 ANQGSEA. V lost 4 bases, J lost 5 bases, and 8 bases lay in between. CDR3 length: 11 amino acids. CDR3 DNA, as far as it was read: TGCAGCGTTGGACAGGTTTATGGC. Its translation: CSVGQVYG. The CDR3, in full, reads CSVGQVYGYTF.

In the case of this clone: The read terminates 3 residues ahead of where the CDR3 ends, so the germline J gene completes it. Other nucleotide sequences from this sample produce the same CDR3. This rearrangement joins TRBV18 to TRBJ2-7; 7 nucleotides match TRBD1. This CDR3 region has 14 residues. V dropped 0 bases and J dropped 4; count of bases not matched to a gene: 3. The germline gives CDR1 KGHSH, CDR2 LQKENI. The CDR3 bases that were read are TGTGCCAGCTCACCACCAGGGGGCCCTTACGAG. Its translation is CASSPPGGPYE. Given in full, the CDR3 is CASSPPGGPYEQYF.

A note on this clone: The read finishes 3 residues shy of the CDR3 end, and the germline J gene is used to complete it. The chain combines TRBV6-2 or TRBV6-3 with TRBJ2-7, with 8 bases lining up with TRBD2. V lost 7 bases and J lost 0; bases outside the gene matches: 5. This CDR3 has 14 amino acids. Germline CDR1 is MNHEY and CDR2 is SVGEGT. CDR3 protein: CASTSGTSSYEQYF. The part of the CDR3 DNA that was read is TGTGCCAGCACCTCCGGGACTAGCTCCTACGAG.

The covered CDR3 bases are TGTGCCAGCAGTGAAGGGCGGGGAGGCGTGGGGTACGAG. Encoded protein: CASSEGRGGVGYE. The whole CDR3 sequence reads CASSEGRGGVGYEQYF. The chain links TRBV6-1 to TRBJ2-7; tentative D call: TRBD2 (6 bases). The observed sequence ends 3 residues before the CDR3 terminus, with the missing tail filled in from the germline J gene. The CDR3 covers 16 residues. CDR1 is MNHNS and CDR2 is SASEGT in the germline V gene. Between the trimmed V and J ends, which lost 1 base and 4 bases, there was a span of 17 bases.

About this clone itself: The observed sequence ends 3 residues before the CDR3 terminus, with the missing tail filled in from the germline J gene. The gene calls are TRBV19 and TRBJ2-7; TRBD1 is a possible D gene (6 bases). This CDR3 has 12 amino acids. CDR1 is LNHDA, CDR2 SQIVND, per germline (reference sequence). V gave up 7 bases and J gave up 6 bases, with 13 bases separating them. This CDR3 reads CASTTGFGEQYF. CDR3 DNA (partial): TGTGCCAGTACAACAGGGTTCGGCGAG. Based on the CDR3 plus reference TRBV19 and TRBJ2-7, the full variable domain is DGGITQSPKYLFRKEGQNVTLSCEQNLNHDAMYWYRQDPGQGLRLIYYSQIVNDFQKGDIAEGYSVSREKKESFPLTVTSAQKNPTAFYLCASTTGFGEQYFGPGTRLTVT.